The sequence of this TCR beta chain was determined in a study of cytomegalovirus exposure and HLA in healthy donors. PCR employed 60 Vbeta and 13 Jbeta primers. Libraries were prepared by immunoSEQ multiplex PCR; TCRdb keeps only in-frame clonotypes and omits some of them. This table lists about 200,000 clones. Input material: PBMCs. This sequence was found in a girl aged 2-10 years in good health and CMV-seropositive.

The CDR3 loop reads CARSSRLGGYEQYF. The CDR3 coding sequence is TGTGCCAGAAGCTCACGATTAGGGGGATACGAGCAGTACTTC. J is TRBJ2-7 and V is TRBV5-3; TRBD1 might be the D (6 bases). TRBV5-3 carries the ORF label, with uncertain function. V was pared by 3 bases and J by 4 bases, with 14 bases between. The CDR3 totals 14 residues.